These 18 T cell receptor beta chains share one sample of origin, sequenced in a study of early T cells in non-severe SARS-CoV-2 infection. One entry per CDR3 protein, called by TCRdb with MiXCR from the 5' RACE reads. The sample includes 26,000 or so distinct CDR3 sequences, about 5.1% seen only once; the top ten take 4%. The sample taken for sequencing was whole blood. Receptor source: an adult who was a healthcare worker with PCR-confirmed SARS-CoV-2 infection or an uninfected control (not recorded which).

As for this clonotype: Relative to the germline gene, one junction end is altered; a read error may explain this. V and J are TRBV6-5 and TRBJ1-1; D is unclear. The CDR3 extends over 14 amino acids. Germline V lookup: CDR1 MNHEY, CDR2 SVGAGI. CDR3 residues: CANSYGPLNTEAFF. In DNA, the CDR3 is TGTGCCAACAGTTACGGGCCCTTGAACACTGAAGCTTTCTTT.

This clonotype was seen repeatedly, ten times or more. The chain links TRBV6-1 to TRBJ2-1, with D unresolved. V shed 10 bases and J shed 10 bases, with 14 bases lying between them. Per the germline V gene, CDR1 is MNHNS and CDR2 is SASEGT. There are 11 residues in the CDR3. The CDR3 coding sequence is TGTGCCATCAAACGGTTTCTCGAGCAGTTCTTC. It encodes CAIKRFLEQFF.

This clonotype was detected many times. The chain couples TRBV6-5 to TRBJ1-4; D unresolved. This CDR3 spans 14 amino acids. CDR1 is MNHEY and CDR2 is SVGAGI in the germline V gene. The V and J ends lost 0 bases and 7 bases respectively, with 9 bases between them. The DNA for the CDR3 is TGTGCCAGCAGTTACTCCGCTCGCACTGAAAAACTGTTTTTT. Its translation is CASSYSARTEKLFF.

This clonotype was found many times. As DNA, the CDR3 is TGTGCCAGCAGCTTGGGCGGGGCCGAGCAGTACTTC. This gives the protein CASSLGGAEQYF. The rearrangement links TRBV5-6 to TRBJ2-7, with D maybe TRBD2 (6 bases). V lost 0 bases and J lost 6, with 7 bases in between. There are 12 residues in the CDR3. Germline assignment: CDR1 SGHDT and CDR2 YYEEEE. Drawing the rest from reference TRBV5-6 and TRBJ2-7, the complete variable domain is DAGVTQSPTHLIKTRGQQVTLRCSPKSGHDTVSWYQQALGQGPQFIFQYYEEEERQRGNFPDRFSGHQFPNYSSELNVNALLLGDSALYLCASSLGGAEQYFGPGTRLTVT.

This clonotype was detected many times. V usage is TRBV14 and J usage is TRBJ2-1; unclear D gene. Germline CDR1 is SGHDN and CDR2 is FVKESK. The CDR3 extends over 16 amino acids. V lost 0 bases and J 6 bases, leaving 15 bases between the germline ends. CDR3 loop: CASSQDLGPPSNEQFF. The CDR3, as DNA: TGTGCCAGCAGCCAAGATTTGGGTCCCCCCTCCAATGAGCAGTTCTTC.

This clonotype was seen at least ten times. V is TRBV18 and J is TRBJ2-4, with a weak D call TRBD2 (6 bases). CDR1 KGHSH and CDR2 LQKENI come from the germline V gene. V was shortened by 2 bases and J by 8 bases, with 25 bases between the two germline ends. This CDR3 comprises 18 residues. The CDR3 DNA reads TGTGCCAGCTCACCATTCGTACCCTTCGGGGGTCAAATGGACATTCAGTACTTC. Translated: CASSPFVPFGGQMDIQYF.

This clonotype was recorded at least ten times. In DNA form, the CDR3 reads TGCAGCTTCCCCAGGGGGCACAGCTCCTACAATGAGCAGTTCTTC. Its protein is CSFPRGHSSYNEQFF. The chain carries TRBV29-1 and TRBJ2-1, with 8 nucleotides matching TRBD1. Germline V CDR1 and CDR2: SQVTM, ANQGSEA. The CDR3 has 15 amino acids. With V trimmed by 8 bases and J by 0 bases, 9 bases remained unmatched.

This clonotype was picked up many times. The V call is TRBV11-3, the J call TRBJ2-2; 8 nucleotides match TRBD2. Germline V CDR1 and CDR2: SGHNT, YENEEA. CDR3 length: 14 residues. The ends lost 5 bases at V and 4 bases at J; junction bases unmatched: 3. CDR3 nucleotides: TGTGCCAGCAGCCACGGGACTAGCACCGGGGAGCTGTTTTTT. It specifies CASSHGTSTGELFF.

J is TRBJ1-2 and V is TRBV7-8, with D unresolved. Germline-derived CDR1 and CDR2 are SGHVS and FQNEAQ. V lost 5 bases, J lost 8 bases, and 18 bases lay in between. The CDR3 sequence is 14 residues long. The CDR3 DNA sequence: TGTGCCAGCAGCCCGATTGGGCCCCTGGACGGCTACACCTTC. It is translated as CASSPIGPLDGYTF.

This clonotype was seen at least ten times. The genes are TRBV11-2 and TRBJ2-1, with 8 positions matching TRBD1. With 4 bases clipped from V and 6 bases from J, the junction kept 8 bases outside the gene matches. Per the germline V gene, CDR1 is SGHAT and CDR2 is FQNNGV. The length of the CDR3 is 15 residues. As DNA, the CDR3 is TGTGCCAGCAGCTGGACAGGGTCCGGTGGCAATGAGCAGTTCTTC. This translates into CASSWTGSGGNEQFF.

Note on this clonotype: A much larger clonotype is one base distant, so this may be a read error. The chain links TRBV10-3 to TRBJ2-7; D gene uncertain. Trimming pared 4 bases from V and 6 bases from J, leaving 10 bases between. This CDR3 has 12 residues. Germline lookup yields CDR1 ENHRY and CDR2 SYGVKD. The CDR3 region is CAISASSSEQYF. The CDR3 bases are TGTGCCATCAGTGCTTCAAGCTCCGAGCAGTACTTC.

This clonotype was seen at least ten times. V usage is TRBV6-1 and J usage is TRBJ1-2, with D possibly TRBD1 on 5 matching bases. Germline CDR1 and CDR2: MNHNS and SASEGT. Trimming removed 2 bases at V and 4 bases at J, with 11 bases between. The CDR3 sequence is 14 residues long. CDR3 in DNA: TGTGCCAGCAGTGAAACGGGGACCCTCTATGGCTACACCTTC. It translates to CASSETGTLYGYTF.

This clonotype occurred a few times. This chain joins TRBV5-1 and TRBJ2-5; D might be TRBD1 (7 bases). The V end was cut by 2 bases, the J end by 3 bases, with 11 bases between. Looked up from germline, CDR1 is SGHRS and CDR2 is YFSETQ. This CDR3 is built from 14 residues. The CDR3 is CASSFRGTEETQYF. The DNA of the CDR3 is TGCGCCAGCAGCTTCCGGGGGACAGAAGAGACCCAGTACTTC.

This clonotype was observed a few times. DNA of the CDR3: TGCGCCAGCAGCTTGACTGAATACAATGAGCAGTTCTTC. Protein: CASSLTEYNEQFF. The V call is TRBV5-1, the J call TRBJ2-1; D not certain. Looked up from germline, CDR1 is SGHRS and CDR2 is YFSETQ. CDR3 length: 13 amino acids. The V gene lost 1 base and the J gene lost 4 bases, with 6 bases spanning the gap.

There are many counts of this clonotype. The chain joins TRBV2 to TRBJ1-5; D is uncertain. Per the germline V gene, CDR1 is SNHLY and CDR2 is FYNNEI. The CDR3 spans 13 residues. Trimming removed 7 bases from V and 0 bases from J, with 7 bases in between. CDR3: CASNGDSNQPQHF. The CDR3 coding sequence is TGTGCCAGCAATGGGGATAGCAATCAGCCCCAGCATTTT.

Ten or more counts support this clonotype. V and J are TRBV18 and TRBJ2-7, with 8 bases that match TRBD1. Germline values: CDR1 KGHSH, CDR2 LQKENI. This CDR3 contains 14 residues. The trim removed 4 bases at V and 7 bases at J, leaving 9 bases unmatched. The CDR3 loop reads CASSLGTGYQEQYF. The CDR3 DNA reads TGTGCCAGCTCACTCGGGACAGGTTATCAAGAGCAGTACTTC.

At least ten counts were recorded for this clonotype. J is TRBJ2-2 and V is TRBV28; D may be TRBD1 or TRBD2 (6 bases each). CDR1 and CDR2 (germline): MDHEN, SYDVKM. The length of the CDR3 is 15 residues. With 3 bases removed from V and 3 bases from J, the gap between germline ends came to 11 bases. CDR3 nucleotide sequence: TGTGCCAGCAGTTTCGGGGGCCGTGACACCGGGGAGCTGTTTTTT. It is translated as CASSFGGRDTGELFF.

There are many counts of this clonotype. The CDR3: CASSQGTVNEQYF. The DNA of the CDR3 is TGTGCCAGCTCACAGGGAACGGTAAACGAGCAGTACTTC. This chain connects TRBV18 to TRBJ2-7, with D unresolved. CDR3 size: 13 residues. CDR1 KGHSH and CDR2 LQKENI come from the germline V gene. V lost 4 bases to trimming and J lost 5 bases, with 12 bases between them.